The sequence of this TCR beta chain was determined in a study of regulatory T cells in long-lasting Graves disease. Assembly of TCR beta libraries relied on iRepertoire HTBI primers together with Arm-PCR of CDR3 regions. A single record per CDR3 protein comes from TCRdb applying MiXCR to the multiplex PCR reads. Of about 540,000 distinct CDR3 sequences detected, about 13% appear once; the ten largest clones hold roughly a tenth. V was trimmed by 2 bases and J by 1 base, leaving 12 bases between them. Germline lookup yields CDR1 SEHNR and CDR2 FQNEAQ (reference sequence). The CDR3 has 15 amino acids. Time point indicated: newly diagnosed GD, antithyroid drugs for less than 3 months. Making the TCR library involved RNA that had been extracted from PBMCs. A volume of nine milliliters of peripheral blood was collected in EDTA tubes. The table lists this clonotype with many counts. These same data were also listed under a study on T cells in Graves' hyperthyroidism and ophthalmopathy. From that paper: Graves' hyperthyroidism is called stable when ophthalmopathy does not progress within 18 months. Used for diagnoses were clinical symptoms, serum thyroxine and TRAb, thyroid ultrasound and orbital computed tomography. Initially, a first-round RT-PCR of the TCR CDR3 employed the HTBI primer set.

The clonotype was recovered from a young man with Graves disease. The chain links TRBV7-9 to TRBJ2-7; D possibly corresponds to TRBD1 (6 bases). The sequenced sample was peripheral blood mononuclear cells (PBMCs), obtained at new diagnosis, from a patient treated with antithyroid drugs. In DNA, the CDR3 is TGTGCCAGCAGCTTAAGCGACAGGCCGTCCTACGAGCAGTACTTC. Protein sequence: CASSLSDRPSYEQYF.